These T cell receptor beta chains were read from a single sample in a study of cytomegalovirus exposure and HLA in healthy donors. Libraries were prepared by immunoSEQ multiplex PCR; TCRdb keeps only in-frame clonotypes and omits some of them. Of fewer than 50,000 clones listed, about 60% are singletons. The source material was PBMCs. The origin of the receptors is a man aged 55-75 years in good health and CMV-seropositive. Both conserved end residues are part of each CDR3. The D gene is left open where the match is weak. Not every row has a clone size; where given, it reads once, few, many or a size class.

J gene: TRBJ1-2
clone size: NA
V gene: TRBV10-3
D gene: NA
CDR3 protein: CAISESETAGSYGYTF
CDR3 DNA: TGTGCCATCAGTGAGTCCGAGACGGCGGGGTCCTATGGCTACACCTTC

J gene: TRBJ2-3
clone size: NA
V gene: TRBV6-6
D gene: TRBD2
CDR3 protein: CASSRGLAGGTDTQYF
CDR3 DNA: TGTGCCAGCAGTCGCGGACTAGCGGGAGGCACAGATACGCAGTATTTT

J gene: TRBJ2-7
clone size: NA
V gene: TRBV15
D gene: NA
CDR3 protein: CATSRDRQDLYYEQYF
CDR3 DNA: TGTGCCACCAGCAGAGATCGGCAGGATCTCTACTACGAGCAGTACTTC

J gene: TRBJ1-3
clone size: NA
V gene: TRBV6-5
D gene: NA
CDR3 protein: CASRQGSSGNTIYF
CDR3 DNA: TGTGCCAGCAGGCAGGGCTCCTCTGGAAACACCATATATTTT

J gene: TRBJ2-5
clone size: NA
V gene: TRBV5-1
D gene: NA
CDR3 protein: CASSFSQETQYF
CDR3 DNA: TGCGCCAGCAGCTTCTCCCAAGAGACCCAGTACTTC

J gene: TRBJ1-1
clone size: NA
V gene: TRBV2
D gene: TRBD1
CDR3 protein: CASMQGERTEAFF
CDR3 DNA: TGTGCCAGCATGCAGGGGGAGCGCACTGAAGCTTTCTTT

J gene: TRBJ2-2
clone size: NA
V gene: TRBV10-2
D gene: TRBD2
CDR3 protein: CASRGRGAGELFF
CDR3 DNA: TGCGCCAGCAGAGGCCGGGGGGCCGGGGAGCTGTTTTTT

J gene: TRBJ2-5
clone size: NA
V gene: TRBV2
D gene: NA
CDR3 protein: CASSGYGGKETQYF
CDR3 DNA: TGTGCCAGCAGTGGCTACGGGGGAAAAGAGACCCAGTACTTC

J gene: TRBJ2-7
clone size: NA
V gene: TRBV2
D gene: TRBD2
CDR3 protein: CASNRDYYEQYF
CDR3 DNA: TGTGCCAGCAACCGGGACTACTACGAGCAGTACTTC

J gene: TRBJ1-2
clone size: NA
V gene: TRBV5-4
D gene: NA
CDR3 protein: CASSPWTASGYTF
CDR3 DNA: TGTGCCAGCAGCCCCTGGACAGCCTCAGGCTACACCTTC

J gene: TRBJ2-1
clone size: NA
V gene: TRBV6-6
D gene: NA
CDR3 protein: CASSYRDSIFYNEQFF
CDR3 DNA: TGTGCCAGCAGTTACAGGGACTCAATTTTCTACAATGAGCAGTTCTTC

J gene: TRBJ1-1
clone size: few
V gene: TRBV6-1
D gene: TRBD1
CDR3 protein: CASSPGQGRWEAFF
CDR3 DNA: TGTGCCAGCAGTCCGGGACAGGGAAGGTGGGAAGCTTTCTTT

J gene: TRBJ2-3
clone size: few
V gene: TRBV2
D gene: TRBD2
CDR3 protein: CASSERTSGGTQYF
CDR3 DNA: TGTGCCAGCAGTGAACGGACTAGTGGCGGTACGCAGTATTTT

J gene: TRBJ2-3
clone size: NA
V gene: TRBV7-3
D gene: NA
CDR3 protein: CASSFLGGTDTQYF
CDR3 DNA: TGTGCCAGCAGCTTCTTAGGGGGCACAGATACGCAGTATTTT

J gene: TRBJ2-4
clone size: NA
V gene: TRBV5-1
D gene: NA
CDR3 protein: CASSLDGGLNIQYF
CDR3 DNA: TGCGCCAGCAGCTTGGATGGGGGCTTAAACATTCAGTACTTC

J gene: TRBJ2-7
clone size: NA
V gene: TRBV5-4
D gene: TRBD2
CDR3 protein: CASSPGPSGTYEQYF
CDR3 DNA: TGTGCCAGCAGCCCAGGGCCTAGCGGGACCTACGAGCAGTACTTC

J gene: TRBJ2-3
clone size: NA
V gene: TRBV7-9
D gene: NA
CDR3 protein: CASSLGGWTPSADTQYF
CDR3 DNA: TGTGCCAGCAGCTTAGGGGGCTGGACCCCGAGCGCAGATACGCAGTATTTT

J gene: TRBJ2-1
clone size: NA
V gene: TRBV7-6
D gene: TRBD2
CDR3 protein: CASSLIAGVSNEQFF
CDR3 DNA: TGTGCCAGCAGCCTCATAGCGGGAGTATCCAATGAGCAGTTCTTC

J gene: TRBJ1-2
clone size: NA
V gene: TRBV9
D gene: TRBD1
CDR3 protein: CASSDRTGFGYTF
CDR3 DNA: TGTGCCAGCAGCGATCGGACAGGGTTTGGCTACACCTTC

J gene: TRBJ2-3
clone size: NA
V gene: TRBV5-4
D gene: TRBD1
CDR3 protein: CASARDRGFTDTQYF
CDR3 DNA: TGTGCCAGTGCCCGGGACAGGGGATTTACAGATACGCAGTATTTT

J gene: TRBJ1-3
clone size: NA
V gene: TRBV19
D gene: NA
CDR3 protein: CASSIQAGWNTIYF
CDR3 DNA: TGTGCCAGTAGTATCCAGGCAGGGTGGAACACCATATATTTT

J gene: TRBJ2-7
clone size: NA
V gene: TRBV23-1
D gene: NA
CDR3 protein: CASGANLDEQYF
CDR3 DNA: TGCGCCAGCGGGGCGAACCTTGACGAGCAGTACTTC

J gene: TRBJ2-5
clone size: NA
V gene: TRBV6-6
D gene: NA
CDR3 protein: CASRWTAQETQYF
CDR3 DNA: TGTGCCAGCAGGTGGACAGCGCAAGAGACCCAGTACTTC

J gene: TRBJ2-2
clone size: NA
V gene: TRBV6-1
D gene: NA
CDR3 protein: CATTSLGGTGELFF
CDR3 DNA: TGTGCCACCACATCCTTAGGGGGCACCGGGGAGCTGTTTTTT

J gene: TRBJ2-5
clone size: NA
V gene: TRBV5-6
D gene: NA
CDR3 protein: CASSSGGLQETQYF
CDR3 DNA: TGTGCCAGCAGCTCCGGGGGGCTCCAAGAGACCCAGTACTTC